The rows below give T cell receptor beta chains drawn from one sample of a study of identifying expanded T cells in peripheral blood. Generated by immunoSEQ multiplex PCR, the TCRdb table keeps only in-frame clones and is missing some. The repertoire includes over 100,000 clones, approximately 90% of them detected once, and 6.5% to 9% sits in the top ten. Sequencing was performed on blood. These receptors were collected from a person aged 18 to 70 in good health. The CDR3 runs from the conserved cysteine through the conserved F or W. A D gene is named only where the DNA matches it firmly. The size field is filled for only some rows; it gives once, few, many or a size class.

v_gene	d_gene	j_gene	abundance	CDR3aa	CDR3nt
TRBV2	.	TRBJ2-7	once	CASENRVLYEQYF	TGTGCCAGCGAGAATAGGGTCCTCTACGAGCAGTACTTC
TRBV19	.	TRBJ1-4	.	CASSMRVGDPNEKLFF	TGTGCCAGTAGTATGCGTGTGGGGGACCCGAATGAAAAACTGTTTTTT
TRBV28	.	TRBJ2-7	.	CASSLKGYEQYF	TGTGCCAGCAGTTTAAAGGGTTACGAGCAGTACTTC
TRBV19	.	TRBJ2-7	.	CASSDQGRGSYEQYF	TGTGCCAGTAGTGATCAGGGGCGGGGGTCCTACGAGCAGTACTTC
TRBV5-1	.	TRBJ1-1	.	CASNDATEAFF	TGCGCCAGCAACGACGCCACTGAAGCTTTCTTT
TRBV2	.	TRBJ2-3	.	CASSEFTDTQYF	TGTGCCAGCAGTGAATTCACAGATACGCAGTATTTT
TRBV9	.	TRBJ1-3	once	CASSVLETFGNTIYF	TGTGCCAGCAGCGTACTCGAAACCTTTGGAAACACCATATATTTT
TRBV9	TRBD2	TRBJ2-1	.	CASSPGTSGVRDNEQFF	TGTGCCAGCAGCCCCGGGACTAGCGGGGTGAGAGACAATGAGCAGTTCTTC
TRBV4-2	.	TRBJ2-2	once	CASRKGGGTGELFF	TGTGCCAGCAGAAAGGGGGGAGGCACCGGGGAGCTGTTTTTT
TRBV9	.	TRBJ1-2	.	CASSLGRADGYTF	TGTGCCAGCAGCCTCGGGAGGGCGGATGGCTACACCTTC
TRBV5-1	.	TRBJ1-2	.	CASSSGETGKDGYTF	TGCGCCAGCAGCTCGGGGGAGACAGGAAAGGATGGCTACACCTTC
TRBV5-1	.	TRBJ2-7	.	CASSLVEGSEQYF	TGCGCCAGCAGCTTGGTTGAGGGATCCGAGCAGTACTTC
TRBV11-3	.	TRBJ2-7	.	CASSLGHEQYF	TGTGCCAGCAGCTTAGGCCACGAGCAGTACTTC
TRBV5-5	TRBD1	TRBJ2-7	.	CASSPAGGLYEQYF	TGTGCCAGCAGCCCAGCAGGGGGCTTGTACGAGCAGTACTTC
TRBV4-2	TRBD2	TRBJ2-7	few	CASSQVSTGTSGPGEYF	TGTGCCAGCAGCCAAGTCTCCACCGGGACTAGCGGTCCCGGTGAGTACTTC
TRBV7-9	.	TRBJ2-5	once	CASSDLGEKTQYF	TGTGCCAGCAGCGATCTCGGGGAAAAGACCCAGTACTTC
TRBV18	.	TRBJ2-5	.	CASSPPSRQETQYF	TGTGCCAGCTCACCACCGTCCCGACAAGAGACCCAGTACTTC
TRBV10-3	.	TRBJ2-7	.	CAISAYQGSVEQYF	TGTGCCATCAGTGCGTACCAGGGATCGGTCGAGCAGTACTTC
TRBV28	.	TRBJ1-2	.	CASSESNYGYTF	TGTGCCAGTTCAGAGAGTAACTATGGCTACACCTTC
TRBV29-1	.	TRBJ1-4	.	CSVGGRGSEKLFF	TGCAGCGTTGGCGGCAGGGGTAGCGAAAAACTGTTTTTT
TRBV15	TRBD1	TRBJ2-7	.	CATSRGQGAWEQYF	TGTGCCACCAGCAGGGGACAGGGGGCATGGGAGCAGTACTTC
TRBV5-4	TRBD2	TRBJ2-3	.	CASSLSSGSTDTQYF	TGTGCCAGCAGCTTGTCTAGCGGGAGCACAGATACGCAGTATTTT
TRBV5-1	TRBD1	TRBJ1-1	.	CASSLGAGGAGMNTEAFF	TGCGCCAGCAGCTTGGGGGCAGGGGGCGCCGGGATGAACACTGAAGCTTTCTTT
TRBV4-1	.	TRBJ2-1	.	CASSQDQAGAFYNEQFF	TGCGCCAGCAGCCAAGATCAGGCGGGGGCATTCTACAATGAGCAGTTCTTC
TRBV28	.	TRBJ1-1	.	CASSPQGPEAFF	TGTGCCAGCAGTCCCCAGGGGCCTGAAGCTTTCTTT
TRBV7-2	.	TRBJ2-3	.	CASSLYTDTQYF	TGTGCCAGCAGCCTCTACACAGATACGCAGTATTTT
TRBV5-4	TRBD2	TRBJ2-7	.	CASSYLLAGGHEQYF	TGTGCCAGCTCGTACCTACTAGCGGGAGGCCACGAGCAGTACTTC
TRBV20-1	.	TRBJ2-1	few	CSARGLDTFF	TGCAGTGCTAGAGGTCTAGATACGTTCTTC
TRBV6-1	TRBD1	TRBJ1-5	.	CASSETGINQPQHF	TGTGCCAGCAGCGAGACAGGGATCAATCAGCCCCAGCATTTT
TRBV18	.	TRBJ1-5	.	CASSPGGAQHF	TGTGCCAGCTCACCAGGGGGGGCCCAGCATTTT
TRBV19	.	TRBJ2-5	.	CASSLWGDIQETQYF	TGTGCCAGTAGCCTTTGGGGGGACATACAAGAGACCCAGTACTTC